This T cell receptor (beta chain) was observed in a study of kidney transplant recipient with SARS-CoV-2 infection. The V gene's germline CDR1 is SGHRS and CDR2 YFSETQ. V trimming: 0 bases; J trimming: 2 bases; junction bases outside the gene matches: 2. This CDR3 spans 16 amino acids. At least ten counts were recorded for this clonotype. TCRdb used MiXCR to reprocess the reads, holding one entry per CDR3 protein. The table shows roughly 250,000 distinct CDR3 sequences, with around 30% occurring only once. The chain joins TRBV5-1 to TRBJ2-3, with 11 bases identical to TRBD2. The specimen comprised a blood sample, sampled at baseline and on day 111 from a kidney transplant recipient. The TCR comes from a male patient younger than 45 who had COVID-19 and was a kidney transplant recipient. Some T cells may trace back to the graft donor. The CDR3 DNA reads TGCGCCAGCAGCTTGGGACTAGCGGGGTACACAGATACGCAGTATTTT. Its translation: CASSLGLAGYTDTQYF.